This TCR beta chain was obtained from a study of beta chain features in type 1 diabetes. Findings of the study overall: A moderate, significant TCRB CDR3 shortening appeared in type 1 diabetes across four CD4+ subsets.

Germline CDR1 reads LNHDA; CDR2 reads SQIVND (reference sequence). V was clipped by 6 bases and J by 4 bases; unmatched bases: 5. CDR3 length equals 15 residues. All of the isolated RNA was reverse transcribed, so expressed TCRB transcripts were sequenced. Clones were read by immunoSEQ multiplex PCR, and TCRdb kept only the in-frame ones, dropping some. The sample contains 600,000 to 750,000 clones, 9.5% to 15% of which appear only once. Regarding this clone: Its antigen remains unknown.

V gene TRBV19 combines with J gene TRBJ2-3; 12 bases fit TRBD1. Source material: naive CD4+ T cells from blood. The sequence was obtained from a young man with type 1 diabetes. The CDR3 bases are TGTGCCAGTAGAACCGGGACAGGGGGCGCAGATACGCAGTATTTT. This gives the protein CASRTGTGGADTQYF. The full variable domain, rest sourced from reference TRBV19 and TRBJ2-3, is DGGITQSPKYLFRKEGQNVTLSCEQNLNHDAMYWYRQDPGQGLRLIYYSQIVNDFQKGDIAEGYSVSREKKESFPLTVTSAQKNPTAFYLCASRTGTGGADTQYFGPGTRLTVL.